Sequencing of this T cell receptor (beta chain) was carried out in a study of technical replicates of blood from a handful of donors (dated by TCRdb to about 2017). Library preparation used the immunoSEQ multiplex PCR assay. Imported from immuneACCESS, the table was reduced by TCRdb to in-frame sequences with V and J called. These copies leave out some clones; in studies compared against another copy, an unresolved V gene accounts for under half, and the cause of the remainder is not known. The sample yields 80,000 to 95,000 clones; 90% to 97% were counted once. Of the sample, 0.36% falls within the top ten clones. About this clone: The target of this receptor is not known. One base away there is no much larger clone; base qualities are not given.

Including the terminal cysteine and phenylalanine, the CDR3 comprises 16 residues. Only CDR3 DNA remains: 48 bases, in frame from the first base. CDR1 and CDR2 were assigned from the germline V gene as SGHTA and FQGNSA. V has 4 bases trimmed and J has 9 bases trimmed; junction bases matching no gene number 7. The sequencing input was T cells isolated from PBMCs. The V and J segments used are TRBV7-2 and TRBJ2-1; the junction holds 15 bases that match TRBD2. This TCR came from a human donor in good health. CDR3 protein: CASSSGTSGRLGEQFF. Here is the DNA: TGTGCCAGCAGCTCAGGGACTAGCGGGAGGCTTGGTGAGCAGTTCTTC.